The TCR beta chain described here comes from a study of liver allograft versus peripheral blood T cells. Overall study context: The authors compared T cell receptor repertoires in transplanted livers with those in the peripheral blood of recipients. Study findings and constraints: Liver allografts reportedly held T cell receptor repertoires unlike those in peripheral blood.

TCRdb recomputed calls from the reads with MiXCR, one row per CDR3 protein. The sample includes more than 2,500 distinct CDR3 sequences, roughly 15% of them seen just once. Germline CDR1 and CDR2: MNHEY and SMNVEV (reference sequence). Trimming removed 6 bases from V and 0 bases from J, with 8 bases in between. This CDR3 region has 14 residues. In its sample, this clonotype is medium-sized. Its matching antigen is unknown. This clonotype originated in a human patient who had a liver transplant. Part of the T cells may come from the graft donor. This chain uses TRBV27 with TRBJ1-4, with D hard to call. CDR3 protein: CASRDRATNEKLFF. The CDR3 nucleotides are TGTGCCAGCAGAGACCGAGCAACTAATGAAAAACTGTTTTTT. The variable domain in full, with the rest retrieved from reference TRBV27 and TRBJ1-4, is EAQVTQNPRYLITVTGKKLTVTCSQNMNHEYMSWYRQDPGLGLRQIYYSMNVEVTDKGDVPEGYKVSRKEKRNFPLILESPSPNQTSLYFCASRDRATNEKLFFGSGTQLSVL.